These T cell receptor beta chains were read from a single sample in a study of T cells after yellow fever vaccination. A single record per CDR3 protein comes from TCRdb applying MiXCR to the 5' RACE reads. In the table there are about 360,000 distinct CDR3 sequences, roughly 6.1% of which are singletons. This sample comprised PBMCs, obtained 5 days after the yellow fever booster vaccination. Source of these receptors: a man aged 25-45 years who received the YFV17D yellow fever vaccine. CDR3s include the opening cysteine and the closing phenylalanine or tryptophan. Each record gives: V gene, D gene, J gene, clone size, CDR3 protein, CDR3 DNA. A D gene is named only where the DNA matches it firmly. Size tells how often a clone was seen (once, few, many) or the class of an expanded clone, and some rows leave it out.

v_call: TRBV20-1; d_call: -; j_call: TRBJ2-3; clone_size: few; cdr3_aa: CSARDQPREITDTQYF; cdr3_nt: TGCAGTGCCAGGGACCAACCCAGGGAAATCACAGATACGCAGTATTTT
v_call: TRBV6-1; d_call: -; j_call: TRBJ2-7; clone_size: many; cdr3_aa: CASSRTWTGLREQYF; cdr3_nt: TGTGCCAGCAGCCGGACATGGACCGGCCTCCGGGAGCAGTACTTC
v_call: TRBV12-3/TRBV12-4; d_call: -; j_call: TRBJ2-3; clone_size: -; cdr3_aa: CASRLDPTDTQYF; cdr3_nt: TGTGCCAGCAGACTTGACCCCACAGATACGCAGTATTTT
v_call: TRBV6-2/TRBV6-3; d_call: TRBD1; j_call: TRBJ2-1; clone_size: -; cdr3_aa: CASNPGQEYNEQFF; cdr3_nt: TGTGCCAGCAATCCCGGACAGGAGTACAATGAGCAGTTCTTC
v_call: TRBV10-3; d_call: TRBD2; j_call: TRBJ2-3; clone_size: few; cdr3_aa: CAISYSGGTDTQYF; cdr3_nt: TGTGCCATCAGTTATAGCGGGGGAACAGATACGCAGTATTTT
v_call: TRBV5-1; d_call: -; j_call: TRBJ1-5; clone_size: -; cdr3_aa: CASSVDISRPQHF; cdr3_nt: TGCGCCAGCAGCGTAGACATCTCGCGGCCCCAGCATTTT
v_call: TRBV12-5; d_call: -; j_call: TRBJ2-2; clone_size: few; cdr3_aa: CASGLVLDRWGTGELFF; cdr3_nt: TGTGCTAGTGGTTTGGTACTAGACAGGTGGGGCACCGGGGAGCTGTTTTTT
v_call: TRBV4-3; d_call: TRBD2; j_call: TRBJ2-2; clone_size: many; cdr3_aa: CASSQGIPASGRTGELFF; cdr3_nt: TGCGCCAGCAGCCAAGGAATCCCCGCTAGCGGGAGGACCGGGGAGCTGTTTTTT
v_call: TRBV20-1; d_call: -; j_call: TRBJ2-1; clone_size: few; cdr3_aa: CSARAAGSYNEQFF; cdr3_nt: TGCAGTGCTAGGGCCGCGGGATCCTACAATGAGCAGTTCTTC
v_call: TRBV18; d_call: TRBD1; j_call: TRBJ2-6; clone_size: -; cdr3_aa: CASSPPGQRLTGANVLTF; cdr3_nt: TGTGCCAGCTCACCACCGGGACAGAGGCTAACTGGGGCCAACGTCCTGACTTTC
v_call: TRBV20-1; d_call: -; j_call: TRBJ2-5; clone_size: -; cdr3_aa: CSASVRNWRETQYF; cdr3_nt: TGCAGTGCTAGTGTCCGGAACTGGAGGGAGACCCAGTACTTC
v_call: TRBV29-1; d_call: -; j_call: TRBJ2-1; clone_size: -; cdr3_aa: CSVIKGRVVYNEQFF; cdr3_nt: TGCAGCGTTATAAAGGGACGGGTGGTATACAATGAGCAGTTCTTC
v_call: TRBV6-2/TRBV6-3; d_call: -; j_call: TRBJ2-2; clone_size: -; cdr3_aa: CASPGRENTGELFF; cdr3_nt: TGTGCCAGCCCGGGGCGGGAGAACACCGGGGAGCTGTTTTTT
v_call: TRBV10-2; d_call: -; j_call: TRBJ2-2; clone_size: many; cdr3_aa: CASSDAGELFF; cdr3_nt: TGCGCCAGCAGTGATGCCGGGGAGCTGTTTTTT
v_call: TRBV5-1; d_call: -; j_call: TRBJ1-4; clone_size: few; cdr3_aa: CASSSGVGETKVEKLFF; cdr3_nt: TGCGCCAGCAGCTCGGGGGTAGGGGAAACCAAAGTCGAAAAACTGTTTTTT
v_call: TRBV7-8; d_call: -; j_call: TRBJ1-5; clone_size: -; cdr3_aa: CASSLIRGGFQPQHF; cdr3_nt: TGTGCCAGCAGCTTAATCCGGGGGGGCTTTCAGCCCCAGCATTTT
v_call: TRBV15; d_call: -; j_call: TRBJ2-5; clone_size: -; cdr3_aa: CATSFTRQETQYF; cdr3_nt: TGTGCCACCAGCTTCACGCGACAAGAGACCCAGTACTTC
v_call: TRBV7-8; d_call: -; j_call: TRBJ2-2; clone_size: -; cdr3_aa: CASSLVAISVAGELFF; cdr3_nt: TGTGCCAGCAGCTTAGTCGCCATCTCCGTCGCCGGGGAGCTGTTTTTT
v_call: TRBV9; d_call: -; j_call: TRBJ2-3; clone_size: many; cdr3_aa: CASSVVRTILAHQTDTQYF; cdr3_nt: TGTGCCAGCAGCGTAGTCCGGACGATCCTAGCACATCAAACAGATACGCAGTATTTT
v_call: TRBV6-5; d_call: -; j_call: TRBJ1-6; clone_size: many; cdr3_aa: CASSYSVGGSPLHF; cdr3_nt: TGTGCCAGCAGTTACTCGGTCGGTGGCTCACCCCTCCACTTT
v_call: TRBV6-6; d_call: -; j_call: TRBJ1-1; clone_size: few; cdr3_aa: CASRRIGEAFF; cdr3_nt: TGTGCCAGCCGGCGAATCGGGGAAGCTTTCTTT
v_call: TRBV5-1; d_call: TRBD1; j_call: TRBJ2-1; clone_size: -; cdr3_aa: CASRAGTASYNEQFF; cdr3_nt: TGCGCCAGCAGGGCCGGGACAGCGTCCTACAATGAGCAGTTCTTC
v_call: TRBV5-1; d_call: TRBD1; j_call: TRBJ2-4; clone_size: few; cdr3_aa: CASSSLPTGVYDAIAKNIQYF; cdr3_nt: TGCGCCAGCAGCTCCTTACCAACAGGGGTGTATGACGCGATAGCCAAAAACATTCAGTACTTC
v_call: TRBV6-2/TRBV6-3; d_call: TRBD2; j_call: TRBJ2-3; clone_size: few; cdr3_aa: CASSYVRLAGWGISADTQYF; cdr3_nt: TGTGCCAGCAGTTACGTCCGACTAGCGGGGTGGGGGATATCCGCAGATACGCAGTATTTT
v_call: TRBV7-9; d_call: TRBD2; j_call: TRBJ2-1; clone_size: many; cdr3_aa: CASSTRLARNNEQFF; cdr3_nt: TGTGCCAGCAGCACCCGACTAGCGAGAAACAATGAGCAGTTCTTC
v_call: TRBV11-3; d_call: TRBD1; j_call: TRBJ1-5; clone_size: -; cdr3_aa: CASSLGRRGGNQPQHF; cdr3_nt: TGTGCCAGCAGCTTAGGGCGCAGGGGGGGCAATCAGCCCCAGCATTTT
v_call: TRBV7-3; d_call: -; j_call: TRBJ2-1; clone_size: -; cdr3_aa: CASSQGSQGGEQFF; cdr3_nt: TGTGCCAGCAGCCAGGGAAGCCAAGGAGGTGAGCAGTTCTTC
v_call: TRBV7-2; d_call: -; j_call: TRBJ2-3; clone_size: few; cdr3_aa: CASSLAGTADTQYF; cdr3_nt: TGTGCCAGCAGCTTAGCAGGGACCGCAGATACGCAGTATTTT
v_call: TRBV20-1; d_call: -; j_call: TRBJ1-1; clone_size: few; cdr3_aa: CSARDSLAFRLLSTEAFF; cdr3_nt: TGCAGTGCTAGAGATTCTTTGGCGTTTCGTCTCCTGAGCACTGAAGCTTTCTTT
v_call: TRBV20-1; d_call: -; j_call: TRBJ2-7; clone_size: few; cdr3_aa: CSALSDGSYEQYF; cdr3_nt: TGCAGTGCCCTATCGGACGGATCCTACGAGCAGTACTTC
v_call: TRBV19; d_call: TRBD2; j_call: TRBJ2-7; clone_size: few; cdr3_aa: CASRPAGVLSEQYF; cdr3_nt: TGTGCCAGTAGACCCGCGGGGGTTCTCTCCGAGCAGTACTTC
v_call: TRBV5-4; d_call: -; j_call: TRBJ2-5; clone_size: many; cdr3_aa: CASSPTGKRQETQYF; cdr3_nt: TGTGCCAGCAGCCCTACCGGGAAAAGACAAGAGACCCAGTACTTC
v_call: TRBV20-1; d_call: TRBD1; j_call: TRBJ2-5; clone_size: -; cdr3_aa: CSAIVATGGETQYF; cdr3_nt: TGCAGTGCTATAGTTGCGACAGGGGGGGAGACCCAGTACTTC
v_call: TRBV7-2; d_call: -; j_call: TRBJ2-7; clone_size: -; cdr3_aa: CASSLDYFEQYF; cdr3_nt: TGTGCCAGCAGCTTGGATTATTTCGAGCAGTACTTC
v_call: TRBV3-1; d_call: TRBD2; j_call: TRBJ2-1; clone_size: -; cdr3_aa: CASSPRGVGSSYNEQFF; cdr3_nt: TGTGCCAGCAGCCCCCGGGGGGTAGGTAGCTCCTACAATGAGCAGTTCTTC
v_call: TRBV7-9; d_call: -; j_call: TRBJ1-2; clone_size: -; cdr3_aa: CASSLVSGVDGYTF; cdr3_nt: TGTGCCAGCAGCTTAGTGTCGGGGGTGGATGGCTACACCTTC
v_call: TRBV7-2; d_call: -; j_call: TRBJ2-3; clone_size: few; cdr3_aa: CASSPGPGWDTQYF; cdr3_nt: TGTGCCAGCAGCCCCGGGCCAGGGTGGGATACGCAGTATTTT
v_call: TRBV9; d_call: TRBD2; j_call: TRBJ2-5; clone_size: -; cdr3_aa: CASSLLGLGGSETQYF; cdr3_nt: TGTGCCAGCAGCCTATTAGGACTAGGCGGGAGTGAGACCCAGTACTTC
v_call: TRBV20-1; d_call: TRBD2; j_call: TRBJ2-2; clone_size: -; cdr3_aa: CSARLAVDTGELFF; cdr3_nt: TGCAGTGCCAGACTAGCGGTAGACACCGGGGAGCTGTTTTTT
v_call: TRBV12-3/TRBV12-4; d_call: -; j_call: TRBJ2-7; clone_size: many; cdr3_aa: CASSSGTYYEQYF; cdr3_nt: TGTGCCAGCAGTTCCGGGACTTACTACGAGCAGTACTTC
v_call: TRBV6-5; d_call: -; j_call: TRBJ2-5; clone_size: many; cdr3_aa: CASSYAGPLRAQYF; cdr3_nt: TGTGCCAGCAGTTACGCGGGACCGCTTAGGGCCCAGTACTTC
v_call: TRBV5-1; d_call: TRBD2; j_call: TRBJ2-7; clone_size: many; cdr3_aa: CASSWGGTYEQYF; cdr3_nt: TGCGCCAGCAGCTGGGGGGGGACCTACGAGCAGTACTTC
v_call: TRBV5-1; d_call: -; j_call: TRBJ1-1; clone_size: -; cdr3_aa: CASSLVGFTNTEAFF; cdr3_nt: TGCGCCAGCAGCTTGGTCGGCTTTACGAACACTGAAGCTTTCTTT
v_call: TRBV2; d_call: -; j_call: TRBJ2-3; clone_size: many; cdr3_aa: CASSEYGIPADTQYF; cdr3_nt: TGTGCCAGCAGTGAATACGGCATTCCGGCAGATACGCAGTATTTT
v_call: TRBV7-6; d_call: TRBD1; j_call: TRBJ2-2; clone_size: few; cdr3_aa: CASSKLGTGFRELFF; cdr3_nt: TGTGCCAGCAGCAAACTCGGGACAGGGTTCAGGGAGCTGTTTTTT
v_call: TRBV20-1; d_call: -; j_call: TRBJ2-7; clone_size: -; cdr3_aa: CSARSPSGSSYEQYF; cdr3_nt: TGCAGTGCTAGATCCCCGAGCGGAAGCTCCTACGAGCAGTACTTC
v_call: TRBV18; d_call: -; j_call: TRBJ2-1; clone_size: few; cdr3_aa: CASSPLSPYNEQFF; cdr3_nt: TGTGCCAGCTCACCATTAAGTCCCTACAATGAGCAGTTCTTC
v_call: TRBV14; d_call: -; j_call: TRBJ2-3; clone_size: many; cdr3_aa: CASSQRRLPGTTRADTQYF; cdr3_nt: TGTGCCAGCAGCCAACGGAGACTCCCGGGAACCACCCGGGCAGATACGCAGTATTTT
v_call: TRBV5-1; d_call: -; j_call: TRBJ2-7; clone_size: -; cdr3_aa: CASSLGDSEPSYEQYF; cdr3_nt: TGCGCCAGCAGCTTGGGTGACAGTGAACCCTCCTACGAGCAGTACTTC
v_call: TRBV28; d_call: TRBD2; j_call: TRBJ2-1; clone_size: few; cdr3_aa: CASSIAGGKDNEQFF; cdr3_nt: TGTGCCAGCAGTATAGCGGGAGGAAAGGACAATGAGCAGTTCTTC
v_call: TRBV21-1; d_call: -; j_call: TRBJ2-5; clone_size: -; cdr3_aa: CASPEGVQETQYF; cdr3_nt: TGTGCCAGCCCCGAGGGGGTTCAAGAGACCCAGTACTTC
v_call: TRBV7-2; d_call: TRBD1; j_call: TRBJ2-2; clone_size: many; cdr3_aa: CASSPRTGGSRELFF; cdr3_nt: TGTGCCAGCAGCCCCAGGACAGGGGGCAGCCGGGAGCTGTTTTTT
v_call: TRBV7-2; d_call: TRBD1; j_call: TRBJ1-6; clone_size: many; cdr3_aa: CASSAGQGIDNSPLHF; cdr3_nt: TGTGCCAGCAGCGCGGGACAGGGAATCGATAATTCACCCCTCCACTTT
v_call: TRBV3-1; d_call: TRBD1; j_call: TRBJ1-6; clone_size: few; cdr3_aa: CASRRDRNSPLHF; cdr3_nt: TGTGCCAGCAGGCGGGACAGAAATTCACCCCTCCACTTT
v_call: TRBV3-1; d_call: -; j_call: TRBJ2-3; clone_size: many; cdr3_aa: CASSQAATDTQYF; cdr3_nt: TGTGCCAGCAGCCAGGCTGCCACAGATACGCAGTATTTT
v_call: TRBV7-9; d_call: -; j_call: TRBJ2-2; clone_size: -; cdr3_aa: CASTTGWELFF; cdr3_nt: TGTGCCAGCACCACGGGCTGGGAGCTGTTTTTT
v_call: TRBV29-1; d_call: -; j_call: TRBJ2-7; clone_size: few; cdr3_aa: CSVARPYEQYF; cdr3_nt: TGCAGCGTGGCTCGGCCCTACGAGCAGTACTTC
v_call: TRBV5-1; d_call: -; j_call: TRBJ2-5; clone_size: -; cdr3_aa: CASSPSSGHPEETQYF; cdr3_nt: TGCGCCAGCAGCCCATCTTCGGGACACCCCGAAGAGACCCAGTACTTC
v_call: TRBV11-2; d_call: -; j_call: TRBJ2-1; clone_size: few; cdr3_aa: CASSNLVYNEQFF; cdr3_nt: TGTGCCAGCAGCAACTTAGTTTACAATGAGCAGTTCTTC
v_call: TRBV6-2/TRBV6-3; d_call: TRBD1; j_call: TRBJ2-4; clone_size: -; cdr3_aa: CASSPYSFRDRGVLAKNIQYF; cdr3_nt: TGTGCCAGCAGCCCATACTCCTTCCGGGACAGGGGGGTTCTAGCCAAAAACATTCAGTACTTC